This TCR beta chain originates from a study of CD8 T cells in ankylosing spondylitis. Findings and limits, study-wide: One TCR beta motif, made up of several highly homologous variants, appeared characteristic of ankylosing spondylitis blood.

The CDR3 contains 13 residues. Trimming shortened V by 4 bases and J by 12 bases, and 19 bases separated the two germline ends. CDR1 DFQATT and CDR2 SNEGSKA come from the germline V gene (reference sequence). Scientists made TCR beta libraries using quantitative 5'-RACE with molecular barcodes. TCRdb redid the calling of the 5' RACE reads with MiXCR, one entry per CDR3 protein. The table records 250,000 or so distinct CDR3 sequences, approximately 24% of them present only once. Concerning this clonotype itself: The target antigen is unknown. This could be a read error, since a much larger clone is one nucleotide away.

The chain has TRBV20-1 and TRBJ2-4; a weak D match, TRBD2 (6 bases). Sequencing used blood, either unsorted or a sorted T cell fraction (not recorded which). The clonotype originates from a male donor with ankylosing spondylitis or in good health (not recorded which). The CDR3 nucleotides read TGCAGTGCTAACTCGCGGGAAACGGGAACTCAGTACTTC. Translating gives CSANSRETGTQYF.